This T cell receptor (beta chain) was sequenced for a study of long-term antiretroviral therapy in people with HIV. The CDR3 is 17 amino acids. Unmatched junction bases numbered 11, after V lost 2 bases and J lost 2 bases. Germline values: CDR1 MDHEN, CDR2 SYDVKM. Researchers ran immunoSEQ v3.0 at survey level. Measured with immunoSEQ multiplex PCR; TCRdb has only the in-frame clones, and not every one. The table shows fewer than 35,000 clones, with approximately 78% occurring only once. This TCR was recovered from a man aged 45-65 years with HIV. This chain uses TRBV28 with TRBJ2-5; 7 bases are a match to TRBD2. This specimen consisted of unsorted PBMCs, obtained 2.9 years after starting antiretroviral therapy. CDR3 amino acids: CASSLPPYIAGQETQYF. CDR3 DNA sequence: TGTGCCAGCAGTTTACCCCCCTATATAGCGGGTCAAGAGACCCAGTACTTC.